The rows below give T cell receptor beta chains drawn from one sample of a study of T cells in Graves' hyperthyroidism and ophthalmopathy. TCRdb fed the multiplex PCR reads into MiXCR, producing one record per CDR3 protein. The sample lists about 420,000 distinct CDR3 sequences; around a sixth were seen once. The source material was blood. These receptors were obtained from a woman under 30 with Graves' hyperthyroidism. Both conserved end residues are part of each CDR3. D genes are given only for firm matches. Some rows mark clone size as missing; the rest say once, few, many or name a class of expanded clone.

>TRBV5-1|-|TRBJ1-3|TRBD1
CASKAGTAGNTIYF
TGCGCCAGTAAAGCCGGGACAGCTGGAAACACCATATATTTT
>TRBV6-1|few|TRBJ1-4|-
CASRPSGNYNEKLFF
TGTGCCAGCAGACCCTCAGGGAACTATAATGAAAAACTGTTTTTT
>TRBV7-9|-|TRBJ1-3|-
CASSGGSGKAGNTIYF
TGTGCCAGCAGCGGGGGTTCAGGTAAAGCTGGAAACACCATATATTTT
>TRBV3-1|many|TRBJ2-1|TRBD2
CASSHGLAGGPPWVEEQFF
TGTGCCAGCAGCCACGGACTAGCGGGGGGGCCCCCTTGGGTTGAAGAGCAGTTCTTC
>TRBV2|many|TRBJ2-2|TRBD2
CASLTPLGSGSLSTGELFF
TGTGCCAGCCTAACCCCCCTTGGTAGCGGGAGCCTAAGCACCGGGGAGCTGTTTTTT
>TRBV19|-|TRBJ1-5|-
CASSINEGRGNQPQHF
TGTGCCAGTAGTATTAATGAGGGGCGAGGCAATCAGCCCCAGCATTTT
>TRBV12-3/TRBV12-4|many|TRBJ2-2|-
CASSPTGTGELFF
TGTGCCAGCAGTCCGACGGGCACCGGGGAGCTGTTTTTT
>TRBV9|many|TRBJ2-2|TRBD1
CASSVGGQGAHTGELFF
TGTGCCAGCAGCGTAGGGGGGCAGGGGGCCCACACCGGGGAGCTGTTTTTT
>TRBV7-3|many|TRBJ1-2|-
CASSSTGDRSYGYTF
TGTGCCAGCAGCTCAACCGGGGACCGAAGCTATGGCTACACCTTC
>TRBV7-9|many|TRBJ1-2|TRBD1
CASSEGARIDTF
TGTGCCAGCAGCGAGGGGGCCCGCATCGACACCTTC
>TRBV5-1|many|TRBJ2-1|-
CASSQTSSYNEQFF
TGCGCCAGCAGCCAAACTAGCTCCTACAATGAGCAGTTCTTC
>TRBV10-3|few|TRBJ2-7|-
CAIQMGGAHEQYF
TGTGCCATCCAGATGGGGGGGGCCCACGAGCAGTACTTC
>TRBV30|many|TRBJ1-1|TRBD1
CAWRGDSLGTEAFF
TGTGCCTGGAGGGGGGACAGTTTGGGGACTGAAGCTTTCTTT
>TRBV5-1|few|TRBJ2-1|-
CASSYDRLTQFF
TGCGCCAGCAGCTATGACAGGCTTACCCAGTTCTTC
>TRBV11-2|many|TRBJ2-4|-
CASQPLGWVAKNIQYF
TGTGCCAGCCAACCCTTAGGGTGGGTAGCCAAAAACATTCAGTACTTC
>TRBV29-1|few|TRBJ2-7|-
CSVEGMGEQYF
TGCAGCGTTGAGGGAATGGGCGAGCAGTACTTC
>TRBV2|many|TRBJ1-3|-
CASSKDRTGNTIYF
TGTGCCAGCAGTAAAGACAGGACTGGAAACACCATATATTTT
>TRBV11-2|many|TRBJ1-6|-
CASSYTRVSPLHF
TGTGCCAGCAGTTATACACGAGTTTCACCCCTCCACTTT
>TRBV6-1|few|TRBJ1-2|-
CASRTFNYGYTF
TGTGCCAGTAGGACTTTCAACTATGGCTACACCTTC
>TRBV19|many|TRBJ1-1|TRBD1
CASNRGNTEAFF
TGTGCCAGTAACAGGGGGAACACTGAAGCTTTCTTT
>TRBV9|many|TRBJ2-1|TRBD1
CASSGFPDRRNEQFF
TGTGCCAGCAGCGGGTTCCCGGACAGGAGAAATGAGCAGTTCTTC
>TRBV6-1|many|TRBJ1-5|TRBD1
CASEAGGWGQPQHF
TGTGCCAGCGAGGCAGGGGGCTGGGGTCAGCCCCAGCATTTT
>TRBV4-2|many|TRBJ1-2|-
CASSQDPADGYTF
TGTGCCAGCAGCCAAGACCCGGCGGATGGCTACACCTTC
>TRBV5-1|many|TRBJ1-1|-
CASSLSTEAFF
TGTGCCAGCAGCTTATCGACCGAAGCTTTCTTT
>TRBV7-3|-|TRBJ2-2|TRBD2
CASGRPQVSGGVGELFF
TGTGCCAGCGGAAGGCCGCAAGTCAGCGGGGGGGTCGGGGAGCTGTTTTTT
>TRBV6-2/TRBV6-3|-|TRBJ2-7|TRBD2
CASSYTSGGSYEQYF
TGTGCCAGCAGTTACACTAGCGGGGGCTCCTACGAGCAGTACTTC
>TRBV6-1|-|TRBJ2-7|TRBD1
CASSEGTGGKSYEQYF
TGTGCCAGCAGTGAAGGTACAGGGGGCAAATCCTACGAGCAGTACTTC
>TRBV7-7|many|TRBJ1-5|TRBD1
CASSWVRKDRDQPQHF
TGTGCTAGCAGCTGGGTGCGAAAGGACAGGGATCAGCCCCAGCATTTT
>TRBV7-9|many|TRBJ2-3|-
CASISRGGFPDTQYF
TGTGCCAGCATCTCCCGAGGGGGGTTTCCAGATACGCAGTATTTT
>TRBV6-1|many|TRBJ2-3|-
CACGGPGGGADTQYF
TGTGCCTGTGGAGGGCCCGGCGGTGGGGCAGATACGCAGTATTTT
>TRBV30|many|TRBJ2-7|-
CAWSRAQYEQYF
TGTGCCTGGAGCCGAGCGCAGTACGAGCAGTACTTC
>TRBV5-1|many|TRBJ2-1|TRBD1
CASSVGQVHNEQFF
TGCGCCAGCAGCGTGGGACAGGTCCACAATGAGCAGTTCTTC
>TRBV20-1|-|TRBJ1-5|TRBD1
CSARDQGEQPQHF
TGCAGTGCTAGAGATCAGGGGGAACAGCCCCAGCATTTT
>TRBV2|many|TRBJ1-6|-
CASNLVENSPLHF
TGTGCCAGCAACCTAGTTGAGAATTCACCCCTCCACTTT
>TRBV5-1|few|TRBJ2-3|-
CASSLLNRALTDTQYF
TGCGCCAGCAGCTTGCTAAACAGGGCCCTCACAGATACGCAGTATTTT
>TRBV10-3|many|TRBJ1-3|-
CAISESDQLISGNTIYF
TGTGCCATCAGTGAGTCAGATCAGCTCATCTCTGGAAACACCATATATTTT
>TRBV2|many|TRBJ2-3|TRBD2
CASGGTSGAADTQYF
TGTGCCAGCGGGGGGACTAGCGGGGCGGCAGATACGCAGTATTTT
>TRBV2|many|TRBJ1-5|-
CASRPSSGKAQPQHF
TGTGCCAGCAGACCCAGTTCTGGGAAGGCCCAGCCCCAGCATTTT
>TRBV7-6|-|TRBJ2-1|TRBD2
CASSGKRGGVYNEQFF
TGTGCCAGCAGCGGAAAGCGGGGGGGCGTTTACAATGAGCAGTTCTTC
>TRBV15|-|TRBJ1-1|-
CATSTQEEAFF
TGTGCCACCAGCACTCAGGAAGAAGCTTTCTTT
>TRBV24-1|few|TRBJ2-3|-
CATSGGGEGTDTQYF
TGTGCCACCAGTGGAGGGGGGGAGGGCACAGATACGCAGTATTTT
>TRBV7-9|-|TRBJ2-5|TRBD1
CASSPPTGGLLRAQYF
TGTGCCAGCAGCCCGCCGACAGGGGGGCTTCTGAGGGCCCAGTACTTC
>TRBV29-1|few|TRBJ1-4|-
CSALGGNEKLFF
TGCAGCGCCTTGGGAGGTAATGAAAAACTGTTTTTT
>TRBV2|many|TRBJ2-5|TRBD2
CASSLTSGGETQYF
TGTGCCAGCAGCTTAACTAGCGGTGGGGAGACCCAGTACTTC
>TRBV7-9|many|TRBJ2-3|-
CASSPLGTGSTDTQYF
TGTGCCAGCAGCCCACTCGGCACGGGCAGCACAGATACGCAGTATTTT
>TRBV6-1|many|TRBJ2-7|TRBD2
CASSDERGTEQYF
TGTGCCAGCAGTGATGAGCGGGGAACCGAGCAGTACTTC
>TRBV4-2|many|TRBJ2-7|-
CASSGGTADFYEQYF
TGTGCCAGCAGCGGCGGGACAGCCGACTTCTACGAGCAGTACTTC
>TRBV6-2/TRBV6-3|-|TRBJ1-2|TRBD1
CASRTTGTYGYTF
TGTGCCAGCAGGACGACAGGGACCTATGGCTACACCTTC
>TRBV7-9|many|TRBJ1-2|-
CASSRQEASGYTF
TGTGCCAGCAGCAGACAGGAGGCTTCCGGCTACACCTTC
>TRBV13|-|TRBJ2-2|-
CASRLKTDLNTGELFF
TGTGCCAGCAGACTTAAGACAGACCTAAACACCGGGGAGCTGTTTTTT
>TRBV19|few|TRBJ1-3|-
CASSLQSGNTIYF
TGTGCCAGTAGTCTACAGTCGGGAAACACCATATATTTT
>TRBV20-1|few|TRBJ1-6|TRBD1
CSARERGAGTGNSPLHF
TGCAGTGCTAGAGAGAGGGGTGCCGGGACAGGGAATTCACCCCTCCACTTT